This T cell receptor beta chain is from a study of blood T cells in healthy people across ages. Between the trimmed V and J ends, which lost 1 base and 4 bases, there was a span of 17 bases. This CDR3 contains 15 residues. In germline, CDR1 is SQVTM, CDR2 ANQGSEA. A second roughly 6 to 11 cycle PCR used barcoded and J-beta primers. TCRdb re-analysed the 5' RACE reads in MiXCR, keeping a single row per CDR3 protein. The table lists around 700,000 distinct CDR3 sequences, 25% of them singletons, with more than 8% in the top ten. This clonotype was seen a handful of times. These data are also associated with another study on T cells of mothers and their children.

The V and J genes are TRBV29-1 and TRBJ2-7, with D perhaps matching TRBD1 or TRBD2 (6 bases each). The sequenced sample was blood. This sequence was found in a boy younger than 18 in good health. CDR3 protein: CSVEGLEGGRYEQYF. Written as DNA, the CDR3 is TGCAGCGTTGAAGGGCTAGAGGGGGGTCGGTACGAGCAGTACTTC.